The entry that follows covers one T cell receptor (beta chain) sequence. The record originates from a study of early T cells in non-severe SARS-CoV-2 infection. The CDR3 runs to 15 residues. V shed 4 bases and J 0 bases; nucleotides not matched to a gene: 2. CDR1 MNHEY and CDR2 SVGEGT come from the germline V gene. MiXCR, applied by TCRdb to the 5' RACE reads, yields one record per CDR3 protein. This sample carries approximately 70,000 distinct CDR3 sequences, approximately 12% of them seen once, and the ten largest clones take around 5.8%. This clonotype was obtained from an adult who was a healthcare worker with PCR-confirmed SARS-CoV-2 infection or an uninfected control (not recorded which). Sequencing was carried out using whole blood. The rearrangement links TRBV6-2 or TRBV6-3 to TRBJ2-7, with 11 bases that match TRBD1. The CDR3 reads CASSWDRGISYEQYF. DNA of the CDR3: TGTGCCAGCAGTTGGGACAGGGGGATCTCCTACGAGCAGTACTTC.